The 6 T cell receptor beta chains below all came from one sample that was sequenced in a study of monozygotic twins with cystic fibrosis. Sequencing was performed with immunoSEQ multiplex PCR; in TCRdb, only in-frame clones are kept and a portion is missing. The sample shows roughly 20,000 clones, around 97% of them seen only once. Sequenced material: blood. The source is a woman in her 30s with cystic fibrosis.

The V gene is TRBV6-6, the J gene TRBJ1-2; D is unclear. The CDR3 contains 10 residues. Germline assignment: CDR1 MNHNY and CDR2 SVGAGI (reference sequence). V lost 4 bases and J lost 5, with 2 bases in between. The CDR3 is CASSSYGYTF. The CDR3 nucleotides read TGTGCCAGCAGTTCGTATGGCTACACCTTC.

In regard to this clone: The junction departs from germline at one end; a sequencing error may be responsible. The V and J genes are TRBV7-7 and TRBJ2-7, with D possibly TRBD1 on 5 matching bases. The CDR3 runs 15 residues. Germline CDR1 reads SSHAT; CDR2 reads FNYEAQ (reference sequence). CDR3 sequence reads: CASSQGIGRSYEQYF. In DNA form, the CDR3 reads TGTGCTAGCAGCCAGGGAATAGGACGATCCTACGAGCAGTACTTC.

The V gene is TRBV7-9, the J gene TRBJ2-7; D possibly corresponds to TRBD2 (6 bases). Trimming took off 5 bases at V and 0 bases at J, with 20 bases between the two ends. Germline assignment: CDR1 SEHNR and CDR2 FQNEAQ (reference sequence). The CDR3 has 17 residues. The CDR3: CASSLGLGGTFSYEQYF. In nucleotides, the CDR3 is TGTGCCAGCAGCCTAGGGTTGGGCGGGACGTTCTCCTACGAGCAGTACTTC. Variable domain in full (rest from reference TRBV7-9 and TRBJ2-7): DTGVSQNPRHKITKRGQNVTFRCDPISEHNRLYWYRQTLGQGPEFLTYFQNEAQLEKSRLLSDRFSAERPKGSFSTLEIQRTEQGDSAMYLCASSLGLGGTFSYEQYFGPGTRLTVT.

The rearrangement joins TRBV6-5 to TRBJ1-2; no clear D gene. Per germline, CDR1 MNHEY and CDR2 SVGAGI. The V gene lost 11 bases and the J gene lost 0 bases, with 16 bases spanning the gap. This CDR3 has 14 amino acids. The CDR3 spells CAAGQPIANYGYTF. The DNA for the CDR3 is TGTGCCGCGGGCCAGCCGATAGCTAACTATGGCTACACCTTC.

This sequence joins TRBV5-1 and TRBJ1-1, with a possible D match to TRBD1 (5 bases). Trimming shortened V by 2 bases and J by 2 bases, and 13 bases separated the two germline ends. The CDR3 sequence is 15 residues long. The germline V gene has CDR1 SGHRS and CDR2 YFSETQ. As DNA, the CDR3 is TGCGCCAGCAGCTTTGAAGGGGCCCATAACACTGAAGCTTTCTTT. Translated: CASSFEGAHNTEAFF.

V is TRBV4-1 and J is TRBJ1-2; D may be TRBD1 (6 bases). V gave up 4 bases and J gave up 2 bases, with 11 bases separating them. The CDR3 sequence is 14 residues long. Germline V gene data show CDR1 as MGHRA and CDR2 as YSYEKL. The CDR3 DNA sequence: TGCGCCAGCAGCCGGGACACCCTCAACTATGGCTACACCTTC. Translating gives CASSRDTLNYGYTF.